The 29 T cell receptor beta chains reported below all come from one sample, sequenced in a study of blood T cell repertoires in COVID-19. Sequencing used immunoSEQ multiplex PCR; TCRdb keeps in-frame clones, though not all of them. This sample has roughly 300,000 clones; 70% to 90% occur once, and the top ten carry 7.2%. Sequences were obtained from peripheral blood. All receptors derive from a human donor in a cohort sampled during active COVID-19.

J is TRBJ2-7 and V is TRBV25-1; weak D call: TRBD2 (5 bases). The CDR3 covers 13 residues. Germline V gives CDR1 MGHDK, CDR2 SYGVNS. V lost 3 bases to trimming and J lost 5 bases, with 11 bases between them. This chain's CDR3 is CASSEEDLDEQYF. As DNA, the CDR3 is TGTGCCAGCAGTGAGGAGGACCTGGACGAGCAGTACTTC.

This clone was found once. The V gene is TRBV7-2, the J gene TRBJ1-1; 9 bases are shared with TRBD1. CDR3 length: 15 amino acids. Germline V lookup: CDR1 SGHTA, CDR2 FQGNSA. After removal of 3 bases from V and 0 bases from J, the junction contained 2 bases not matched to a gene. For the CDR3, the DNA is TGTGCCAGCAGCTTTCGACAGGGGGTGAACACTGAAGCTTTCTTT. Translating it yields CASSFRQGVNTEAFF.

The rearrangement links TRBV24-1 to TRBJ2-2, with D hard to call. The CDR3 covers 15 residues. Germline V CDR1 and CDR2: KGHDR, SFDVKD. V lost 5 bases and J 1 base, leaving 10 bases between the germline ends. CDR3 amino acids: CATSVNNKNTGELFF. In nucleotides, the CDR3 is TGTGCCACCAGTGTCAACAATAAGAACACCGGGGAGCTGTTTTTT.

The V call is TRBV30, the J call TRBJ1-4; D unresolved. Germline V gives CDR1 GTSNPN, CDR2 SVGIG (reference sequence). The CDR3 covers 11 residues. V lost 4 bases to trimming and J lost 4 bases, with 4 bases between them. CDR3 nucleotide sequence: TGTGCCTGGACTTTTAATGAAAAACTGTTTTTT. Residues: CAWTFNEKLFF.

The CDR3, as DNA: TGTGCCAGTAGTAGTTACAGGGCCCCTGGCAATGAGCAGTTCTTC. It codes for CASSSYRAPGNEQFF. The V and J genes are TRBV19 and TRBJ2-1; D possibly corresponds to TRBD1 (6 bases). The CDR3 loop spans 15 amino acids. Germline V gives CDR1 LNHDA, CDR2 SQIVND (reference sequence). With 4 bases removed from V and 6 bases from J, the gap between germline ends came to 16 bases.

The chain has TRBV3-1 (or the pseudogene TRBV3-2) and TRBJ2-2, with D perhaps TRBD1 (6 bases). Germline lookup yields CDR1 LGHDT and CDR2 YNNKEL (reference sequence). The V end was cut by 2 bases, the J end by 2 bases, with 12 bases between. This CDR3 has 16 amino acids. The CDR3 region is CASSQTRGSNTGELFF. The CDR3 DNA reads TGTGCCAGCAGCCAAACCAGGGGATCAAACACCGGGGAGCTGTTTTTT.

The chain couples TRBV6-5 to TRBJ1-2; weak D call: TRBD1 (5 bases). This CDR3 is built from 15 residues. CDR1 is MNHEY, CDR2 SVGAGI, per germline. V was shortened by 2 bases and J by 5 bases, with 15 bases between the two germline ends. Here the CDR3 reads CASSYASGKGYGYTF. As DNA, the CDR3 is TGTGCCAGCAGTTACGCTAGCGGCAAGGGGTATGGCTACACCTTC.

The chain combines TRBV6-5 with TRBJ1-4, with D uncertain. Germline loops: CDR1 MNHEY, CDR2 SVGAGI. This CDR3 spans 15 amino acids. Trimming pared 4 bases from V and 0 bases from J, leaving 9 bases between. CDR3 residues: CASSSDGATNEKLFF. The CDR3 bases are TGTGCCAGCAGTTCGGACGGGGCAACTAATGAAAAACTGTTTTTT.

A note on this clone: Other DNA sequences within the sample encode an identical CDR3. The chain uses TRBV5-1 and TRBJ1-1; D might be TRBD1 (6 bases). V was cut by 3 bases and J by 2 bases, with 11 bases left in between. CDR3 size: 14 residues. CDR1 SGHRS and CDR2 YFSETQ come from the germline V gene. The DNA for the CDR3 is TGCGCCAGCAGCTCGGGACACTTAAACACTGAAGCTTTCTTT. It translates to CASSSGHLNTEAFF.

The V call is TRBV29-1, the J call TRBJ2-5, with D possibly matching TRBD2 (5 bases). Germline CDR1 and CDR2: SQVTM and ANQGSEA. Between the trimmed V and J ends, which lost 1 base and 2 bases, there was a span of 14 bases. The CDR3 sequence is 15 residues long. The CDR3 DNA reads as TGCAGCGTTGAAGCCGCTGGAGACTATCAAGAGACCCAGTACTTC. It codes for CSVEAAGDYQETQYF.

The chain has TRBV2 and TRBJ1-2; no clear D. Germline CDR1 is SNHLY and CDR2 is FYNNEI. The length of the CDR3 is 13 residues. Trimming removed 4 bases at V and 3 bases at J, with 9 bases between. The CDR3 sequence is CASSVQKDYGYTF. The CDR3 nucleotides read TGTGCCAGCAGTGTACAGAAGGACTATGGCTACACCTTC.

Only a few counts were recorded for this clone. The rearrangement links TRBV6-1 to TRBJ1-2; 8 bases match TRBD1. From germline, CDR1 is MNHNS and CDR2 SASEGT. This CDR3 is 15 amino acids long. The ends lost 2 bases at V and 2 bases at J; junction bases unmatched: 4. The CDR3 protein is CASSERDRINYGYTF. The CDR3 DNA is TGTGCCAGCAGTGAAAGGGACAGGATAAACTATGGCTACACCTTC.

The chain couples TRBV5-5 to TRBJ1-1; weak D call: TRBD1 (5 bases). This CDR3 has 15 amino acids. Trimming left V 3 bases short and J 4 bases short, with 16 bases between. From germline, CDR1 is SGHKS and CDR2 YYEKEE (reference sequence). CDR3: CASSSGPWGGTEAFF. Here the CDR3 DNA reads TGTGCCAGCAGCTCCGGACCTTGGGGGGGCACTGAAGCTTTCTTT.

The chain links TRBV5-1 to TRBJ1-2; D uncertain. Deletions cut 0 bases from V and 0 bases from J, with 3 bases between. Germline CDR1 is SGHRS and CDR2 is YFSETQ. The CDR3 runs 13 residues. In DNA form, the CDR3 reads TGCGCCAGCAGCTTGGAGCCTAACTATGGCTACACCTTC. Protein: CASSLEPNYGYTF.

V and J are TRBV18 and TRBJ1-2; D gene unclear. V was trimmed by 4 bases and J by 8 bases, leaving 17 bases between them. The CDR3 has 14 residues. Germline V gene lookup returns CDR1 KGHSH and CDR2 LQKENI. The chain's CDR3 is CASSQEVPRLGYTF. The CDR3 DNA is TGTGCCAGCTCACAGGAGGTACCAAGGCTAGGCTACACCTTC.

The chain employs TRBV28 and TRBJ1-6, with 7 bases that match TRBD1. The CDR3 is 15 residues long. Germline assignment: CDR1 MDHEN and CDR2 SYDVKM. The V and J ends lost 5 bases and 7 bases, in that order; junction bases with no gene match: 8. The CDR3 here is CASSPTGQKNSPLHF. CDR3 DNA sequence: TGTGCCAGCAGTCCAACGGGACAGAAAAATTCACCCCTCCACTTT.

This clone was detected only a few times. The V and J genes are TRBV20-1 and TRBJ1-1; no firm D call. In germline, CDR1 is DFQATT, CDR2 SNEGSKA (reference sequence). V shed 3 bases and J shed 0 bases, with 8 bases lying between them. The CDR3 is made up of 13 amino acids. The DNA for the CDR3 is TGCAGTGCTAGTTATGGCCTGAACACTGAAGCTTTCTTT. Translation gives CSASYGLNTEAFF.

A single count supports this clone. The V gene is TRBV15, the J gene TRBJ1-5; unclear D gene. V was trimmed by 1 base and J by 5 bases, leaving 12 bases between them. CDR1 and CDR2 (germline): LNHNV, YYDKDF (reference sequence). CDR3 length equals 15 residues. CDR3 loop: CATSRVGDGYQPQHF. The CDR3 bases are TGTGCCACCAGCAGAGTCGGGGATGGGTATCAGCCCCAGCATTTT. Drawing the rest from reference TRBV15 and TRBJ1-5, the complete variable domain is DAMVIQNPRYQVTQFGKPVTLSCSQTLNHNVMYWYQQKSSQAPKLLFHYYDKDFNNEADTPDNFQSRRPNTSFCFLDIRSPGLGDTAMYLCATSRVGDGYQPQHFGDGTRLSIL.

The CDR3 reads CASKEGLRNIQYF. The CDR3 region has the DNA TGTGCCAGTAAAGAGGGTCTAAGAAACATTCAGTACTTC. V is TRBV19 and J is TRBJ2-4; D perhaps matches TRBD2 (5 bases). V was shortened by 7 bases and J by 6 bases, with 13 bases between the two germline ends. Germline V gives CDR1 LNHDA, CDR2 SQIVND (reference sequence). The CDR3 extends over 13 amino acids.

With respect to this clone: Other DNA sequences from this sample encode an identical CDR3 as well. The chain links TRBV18 to TRBJ2-2, with D possibly being TRBD2 (6 bases). Trimming pared 5 bases from V and 5 bases from J, leaving 6 bases between. The germline CDR1 and CDR2 sequences are KGHSH and LQKENI. The CDR3 runs to 12 residues. The CDR3 protein is CASSAGTGELFF. Written as DNA, the CDR3 is TGTGCCAGCTCAGCGGGGACCGGGGAGCTGTTTTTT.

CDR3 protein: CASSPRGDSNIQYF. The CDR3 region has the DNA TGTGCCAGTAGTCCCCGGGGGGATTCAAACATTCAGTACTTC. V is TRBV19 and J is TRBJ2-4; TRBD2 matches 7 bases. Trimming took 5 bases from V and 6 from J; bases not matched to a gene: 7. The CDR3 sequence is 14 residues long. CDR1 is LNHDA and CDR2 is SQIVND in the germline V gene (reference sequence). The entire variable domain, with the rest obtained from reference TRBV19 and TRBJ2-4, is as follows: DGGITQSPKYLFRKEGQNVTLSCEQNLNHDAMYWYRQDPGQGLRLIYYSQIVNDFQKGDIAEGYSVSREKKESFPLTVTSAQKNPTAFYLCASSPRGDSNIQYFGAGTRLSVL.

The rearrangement joins TRBV7-6 to TRBJ2-7, with TRBD1 matching 8 bases. This CDR3 is 14 amino acids long. The germline gives CDR1 SGHVS, CDR2 FNYEAQ. J gave up 2 bases and V 5 bases, and 5 bases lay outside the gene matches. The CDR3 here is CASSPGQGPYEQYF. CDR3 nucleotide sequence: TGTGCCAGCAGCCCCGGACAGGGCCCCTACGAGCAGTACTTC. Full variable domain (outside the CDR3, taken from reference TRBV7-6 and TRBJ2-7): GAGVSQSPRYKVTKRGQDVALRCDPISGHVSLYWYRQALGQGPEFLTYFNYEAQQDKSGLPNDRFSAERPEGSISTLTIQRTEQRDSAMYRCASSPGQGPYEQYFGPGTRLTVT.

The rearrangement joins TRBV13 to TRBJ1-3; weak D call: TRBD1 (5 bases). The CDR3 runs 18 residues. The ends were cut back, 0 bases at V and 0 bases at J, with 15 bases in the middle. Germline CDR1 reads PRHDT; CDR2 reads FYEKMQ (reference sequence). CDR3 nucleotide sequence: TGTGCCAGCAGCTTAGGTTGGTCCAGACAGTACTCTGGAAACACCATATATTTT. Encoded protein: CASSLGWSRQYSGNTIYF.

The chain has TRBV11-1 and TRBJ2-7; a possible D gene is TRBD1 (7 bases). CDR1 and CDR2 from the germline V gene are SGHAT and FQDESV (reference sequence). The CDR3 has 15 amino acids. V lost 3 bases to trimming and J lost 2 bases, with 14 bases between them. The CDR3 nucleotides are TGTGCCAGCAGCTTTAGGGGGGACAGAGCCTACGAGCAGTACTTC. Protein sequence: CASSFRGDRAYEQYF.

Concerning this clone itself: A read error may produce the germline difference seen at one junction end. The chain employs TRBV28 and TRBJ1-1, with a weak D call TRBD1 (6 bases). CDR1 and CDR2 from the germline V gene are MDHEN and SYDVKM. The CDR3 length is 16 residues. The CDR3 sequence is CASSYPRGGLKTEAFF. DNA of the CDR3: TGTGCCAGCAGTTACCCCAGAGGGGGTTTGAAAACTGAAGCTTTCTTT. Drawing the rest from reference TRBV28 and TRBJ1-1, the complete variable domain is DVKVTQSSRYLVKRTGEKVFLECVQDMDHENMFWYRQDPGLGLRLIYFSYDVKMKEKGDIPEGYSVSREKKERFSLILESASTNQTSMYLCASSYPRGGLKTEAFFGQGTRLTVV.

The rearrangement uses TRBV2 and TRBJ2-7, with a weak D call TRBD1 (6 bases). Trimming stripped 2 bases from V and 2 bases from J, with 13 bases between. This CDR3 has 15 residues. Germline-derived CDR1 and CDR2 are SNHLY and FYNNEI. Here the CDR3 DNA reads TGTGCCAGCAGTGAATGGGACACATCAGCCTACGAGCAGTACTTC. Amino acid sequence: CASSEWDTSAYEQYF.

The chain recombines TRBV6-5 with TRBJ1-2; D not resolved. CDR1 and CDR2 (germline): MNHEY, SVGAGI. Trimming took off 5 bases at V and 0 bases at J, with 13 bases between the two ends. The CDR3 loop spans 15 amino acids. The CDR3 region is CASSKRPDTNYGYTF. The CDR3 nucleotides are TGTGCCAGCAGTAAACGCCCCGACACTAACTATGGCTACACCTTC.

This chain connects TRBV6-5 to TRBJ2-1; 9 nucleotides line up with TRBD2. The ends lost 6 bases at V and 12 bases at J; junction bases unmatched: 3. The CDR3 has 11 amino acids. In germline, CDR1 is MNHEY, CDR2 SVGAGI. The chain's CDR3 is CASRRGGGQFF. In DNA form, the CDR3 reads TGTGCCAGCAGGCGGGGGGGCGGGCAGTTCTTC.

This clone was picked up a small number of times. The chain joins TRBV10-2 to TRBJ1-5; D may be TRBD1 (6 bases). CDR1 and CDR2 from the germline V gene are WSHSY and SAAADI. V was cut by 5 bases and J by 5 bases, with 16 bases left in between. This CDR3 has 15 amino acids. The CDR3 region is CASSSGHRLDQPQHF. CDR3 DNA sequence: TGCGCCAGCAGTTCGGGACACCGACTTGATCAGCCCCAGCATTTT.